The sequence of this TCR beta chain was determined in a study of somatic mutations in cytotoxic T cells in rheumatoid arthritis. Overall study: Sorting by flow gave nearly 100% purity for some V beta antibody-stained T-cell populations, including V beta1+ cells sequenced for TCRB.

V was trimmed by 7 bases and J by 3 bases, leaving 13 bases between them. Germline lookup yields CDR1 SGHVS and CDR2 FQNEAQ. The CDR3 totals 14 residues. Here immunoSEQ multiplex PCR was the method, and the copy in TCRdb shows in-frame clones only, minus some. The data contain tens of thousands of clones, approximately 84% of them singletons. The chain employs TRBV7-8 and TRBJ1-5; D might be TRBD1 (6 bases). The sequencing input was CD8+ T cells sorted from blood. The receptor was isolated from an adult with rheumatoid arthritis. In nucleotides, the CDR3 is TGTGCCAGCACCTTGCAGGGACACAATCAGCCCCAGCATTTT. Its protein product is CASTLQGHNQPQHF.